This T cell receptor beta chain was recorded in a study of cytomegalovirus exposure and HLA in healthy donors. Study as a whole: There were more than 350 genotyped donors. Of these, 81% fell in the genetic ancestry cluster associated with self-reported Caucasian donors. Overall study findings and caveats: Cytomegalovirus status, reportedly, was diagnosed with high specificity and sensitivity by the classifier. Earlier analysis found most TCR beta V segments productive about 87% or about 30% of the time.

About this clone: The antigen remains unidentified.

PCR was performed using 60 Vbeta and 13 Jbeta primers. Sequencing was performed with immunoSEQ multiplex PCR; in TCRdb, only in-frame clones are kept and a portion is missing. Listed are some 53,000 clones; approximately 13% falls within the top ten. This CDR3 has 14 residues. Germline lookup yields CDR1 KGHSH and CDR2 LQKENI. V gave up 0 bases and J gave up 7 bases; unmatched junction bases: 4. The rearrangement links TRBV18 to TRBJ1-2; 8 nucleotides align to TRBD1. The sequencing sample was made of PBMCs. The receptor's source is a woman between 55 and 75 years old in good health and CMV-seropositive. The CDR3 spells CASSPPGQGGGYTF. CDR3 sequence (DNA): TGTGCCAGCTCACCACCCGGACAGGGCGGTGGCTACACCTTC. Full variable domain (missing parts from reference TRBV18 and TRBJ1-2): NAGVMQNPRHLVRRRGQEARLRCSPMKGHSHVYWYRQLPEEGLKFMVYLQKENIIDESGMPKERFSAEFPKEGPSILRIQQVVRGDSAAYFCASSPPGQGGGYTFGSGTRLTVV.